The rows below give T cell receptor beta chains drawn from one sample of a study of blood T cell repertoires in COVID-19. Measured with immunoSEQ multiplex PCR; TCRdb has only the in-frame clones, and not every one. The sample includes 270,000 or so clones, approximately 90% of them seen just once. The specimen was PBMCs or T cells enriched from blood (not recorded which). Source of these receptors: a middle-aged woman with acute COVID-19. CDR3s include the opening cysteine and the closing phenylalanine or tryptophan. A D gene is named only where the DNA matches it firmly. Clone size is shown for a subset of rows, as once, few, many or a class of expanded clone.

J gene	clone size	V gene	D gene	CDR3 DNA	CDR3 protein
TRBJ1-6	-	TRBV7-8	TRBD1	TGTGCCAGCAGCCCCGTGTTTGTGGGACAGGAAGGGAATAATTCACCCCTCCACTTT	CASSPVFVGQEGNNSPLHF
TRBJ2-7	-	TRBV3-1/TRBV3-2	-	TGTGCCAGCAGCCAAGATGGCGTAGGACTTGTCGAGCAGTACTTC	CASSQDGVGLVEQYF
TRBJ2-1	-	TRBV9	TRBD2	TGTGCCAGCAGCACCCGGGACGGGAGGTGTAGTGAGCAGTTCTTC	CASSTRDGRCSEQFF
TRBJ2-7	-	TRBV29-1	TRBD1	TGCAGCGTTACAGGGGCGACCTACGAGCAGTACTTC	CSVTGATYEQYF
TRBJ2-1	-	TRBV2	-	TGTGCCAGCAGACAGAGGGTGACCACCTACAATGAGCAGTTCTTC	CASRQRVTTYNEQFF
TRBJ2-7	-	TRBV6-6	-	TGTGCCAGCAGCACAGGGATGGTTTACGAGCAGTACTTC	CASSTGMVYEQYF
TRBJ1-5	-	TRBV28	-	TGTGCCAGCAGTTCAGGGTTTCCCCATCAGCCCCAGCATTTT	CASSSGFPHQPQHF
TRBJ2-2	few	TRBV7-9	-	TGTGCCAGCAGCTTTGGGGCAAACACCGGGGAGCTGTTTTTT	CASSFGANTGELFF
TRBJ2-3	-	TRBV19	-	TGTGCCAGTAGTATAGAAGGGGGCGGGACGCCCCGCGATACGCAGTATTTT	CASSIEGGGTPRDTQYF
TRBJ2-1	-	TRBV25-1	-	TGTGCCAGCAGTTACATGGGGAGGCAGTTCTTC	CASSYMGRQFF